A selection of T cell receptor beta chains follows, all from one sample in a study of blood T cell repertoires in COVID-19. Using immunoSEQ multiplex PCR, the repertoire was profiled, and TCRdb retains in-frame clones only, with some absent. The sample holds some 200,000 clones, 82% seen once. Material for sequencing was peripheral blood. These receptors were taken from a human donor with acute or convalescent COVID-19. The donor label of this sample is uncertain. Both conserved end residues are part of each CDR3. Fields, in order: D gene, J gene, clone size, V gene, CDR3 protein, CDR3 DNA. A D gene is named only where the DNA matches it firmly. Rows may omit the clone size; those that give it use once, few, many or a size class.

d_gene: -
j_gene: TRBJ1-3
abundance: -
v_gene: TRBV13
CDR3aa: CASSPISGGNTIYF
CDR3nt: TGTGCCAGCAGCCCAATAAGCGGTGGAAACACCATATATTTT

d_gene: TRBD2
j_gene: TRBJ2-7
abundance: -
v_gene: TRBV18
CDR3aa: CASSPPATSGRNKQYF
CDR3nt: TGTGCCAGCTCACCACCCGCGACTAGCGGGAGAAACAAGCAGTACTTC

d_gene: -
j_gene: TRBJ1-2
abundance: few
v_gene: TRBV4-2
CDR3aa: CASSLIGGERGYTF
CDR3nt: TGTGCCAGCAGCCTCATCGGGGGAGAGCGGGGCTACACCTTC

d_gene: TRBD1
j_gene: TRBJ2-7
abundance: few
v_gene: TRBV7-9
CDR3aa: CASSLGTGIEQYF
CDR3nt: TGTGCCAGCAGCTTAGGGACAGGGATAGAGCAGTACTTC

d_gene: -
j_gene: TRBJ1-1
abundance: many
v_gene: TRBV14
CDR3aa: CASSQQENPEAFF
CDR3nt: TGTGCCAGCAGTCAACAAGAGAACCCTGAAGCTTTCTTT

d_gene: -
j_gene: TRBJ2-6
abundance: once
v_gene: TRBV2
CDR3aa: CASSTTGLGANVLTF
CDR3nt: TGTGCCAGCAGTACCACAGGGCTTGGGGCCAACGTCCTGACTTTC

d_gene: -
j_gene: TRBJ2-2
abundance: few
v_gene: TRBV4-2
CDR3aa: CASSPGRWSEETGELFF
CDR3nt: TGTGCCAGCAGCCCGGGGAGGTGGTCCGAGGAGACCGGGGAGCTGTTTTTT

d_gene: -
j_gene: TRBJ1-1
abundance: few
v_gene: TRBV7-2
CDR3aa: CASSLGVGLNAFF
CDR3nt: TGTGCCAGCAGCTTGGGAGTGGGGTTGAATGCTTTCTTT

d_gene: -
j_gene: TRBJ1-3
abundance: -
v_gene: TRBV28
CDR3aa: CASSFPGNGNTIYF
CDR3nt: TGTGCCAGCAGTTTCCCAGGGAATGGAAACACCATATATTTT

d_gene: -
j_gene: TRBJ1-5
abundance: once
v_gene: TRBV7-9
CDR3aa: CASSFDRGTSGNQPQHF
CDR3nt: TGTGCCAGCAGCTTCGATCGTGGGACATCGGGCAATCAGCCCCAGCATTTT

d_gene: -
j_gene: TRBJ2-5
abundance: -
v_gene: TRBV6-5
CDR3aa: CASSSDPGETQYF
CDR3nt: TGTGCCAGCAGTTCCGATCCCGGGGAGACCCAGTACTTC

d_gene: -
j_gene: TRBJ1-3
abundance: -
v_gene: TRBV5-3
CDR3aa: CARKKGLSGNTIYF
CDR3nt: TGTGCCAGAAAAAAGGGGCTCTCTGGAAACACCATATATTTT

d_gene: TRBD1
j_gene: TRBJ1-4
abundance: -
v_gene: TRBV3-1/TRBV3-2
CDR3aa: CASSYRGLGEKLFF
CDR3nt: TGTGCCAGCAGCTACAGGGGGCTAGGTGAAAAACTGTTTTTT

d_gene: -
j_gene: TRBJ1-5
abundance: -
v_gene: TRBV19
CDR3aa: CASTSSVWPQHF
CDR3nt: TGTGCCAGTACTTCTTCCGTATGGCCCCAGCATTTT

d_gene: -
j_gene: TRBJ2-1
abundance: -
v_gene: TRBV14
CDR3aa: CASSQLTAITFF
CDR3nt: TGTGCCAGCAGCCAGTTGACAGCTATCACGTTCTTC

d_gene: -
j_gene: TRBJ2-1
abundance: -
v_gene: TRBV3-1/TRBV3-2
CDR3aa: CASSHQLVDEQFF
CDR3nt: TGTGCCAGCAGCCACCAACTAGTCGATGAGCAGTTCTTC

d_gene: -
j_gene: TRBJ2-7
abundance: -
v_gene: TRBV11-1
CDR3aa: CASSFETVREQYF
CDR3nt: TGTGCCAGCAGCTTCGAGACAGTTCGCGAGCAGTACTTC

d_gene: TRBD1
j_gene: TRBJ2-1
abundance: -
v_gene: TRBV27
CDR3aa: CASSLTTGTGGKQFF
CDR3nt: TGTGCCAGCAGTTTGACAACCGGGACAGGGGGTAAGCAGTTCTTC

d_gene: -
j_gene: TRBJ2-3
abundance: once
v_gene: TRBV3-1/TRBV3-2
CDR3aa: CASSQEKGQFTDTQYF
CDR3nt: TGTGCCAGCAGCCAAGAGAAGGGGCAGTTCACAGATACGCAGTATTTT

d_gene: TRBD2
j_gene: TRBJ2-1
abundance: -
v_gene: TRBV7-2
CDR3aa: CASSLAGGFDEQFF
CDR3nt: TGTGCCAGCAGCTTGGCGGGAGGGTTCGATGAGCAGTTCTTC

d_gene: TRBD1
j_gene: TRBJ1-1
abundance: once
v_gene: TRBV5-1
CDR3aa: CASSSGDRVKSEAFF
CDR3nt: TGCGCCAGCAGCTCCGGGGACAGGGTAAAGTCTGAAGCTTTCTTT

d_gene: TRBD2
j_gene: TRBJ2-7
abundance: -
v_gene: TRBV18
CDR3aa: CASSPGLAASYEQYF
CDR3nt: TGTGCCAGCTCACCCGGACTAGCGGCCTCCTACGAGCAGTACTTC

d_gene: -
j_gene: TRBJ1-2
abundance: once
v_gene: TRBV30
CDR3aa: CAWSEGTNNYGYTF
CDR3nt: TGTGCCTGGAGTGAAGGAACTAATAACTATGGCTACACCTTC

d_gene: -
j_gene: TRBJ1-3
abundance: -
v_gene: TRBV30
CDR3aa: CAWNRAERNTIYF
CDR3nt: TGTGCCTGGAACAGGGCGGAACGAAACACCATATATTTT

d_gene: -
j_gene: TRBJ1-4
abundance: -
v_gene: TRBV5-5
CDR3aa: CASSKDSNEKLFF
CDR3nt: TGTGCCAGCAGCAAGGACAGTAATGAAAAACTGTTTTTT

d_gene: -
j_gene: TRBJ1-1
abundance: -
v_gene: TRBV3-1/TRBV3-2
CDR3aa: CASSRNVGDTEAFF
CDR3nt: TGTGCCAGCAGCCGCAATGTGGGAGACACTGAAGCTTTCTTT

d_gene: TRBD1
j_gene: TRBJ1-5
abundance: -
v_gene: TRBV2
CDR3aa: CASSGEQGKQPQHF
CDR3nt: TGTGCCAGCAGTGGAGAACAGGGGAAGCAGCCCCAGCATTTT

d_gene: TRBD1
j_gene: TRBJ1-3
abundance: few
v_gene: TRBV7-2
CDR3aa: CASSSRTGTRGFSGNTIYF
CDR3nt: TGTGCCAGCAGCTCAAGGACAGGGACGAGAGGGTTCTCTGGAAACACCATATATTTT

d_gene: TRBD1
j_gene: TRBJ2-3
abundance: -
v_gene: TRBV6-5
CDR3aa: CASSRQGANTDTQYF
CDR3nt: TGTGCCAGCAGTAGACAGGGGGCTAACACAGATACGCAGTATTTT

d_gene: -
j_gene: TRBJ2-2
abundance: once
v_gene: TRBV9
CDR3aa: CASSVDPSAGELFF
CDR3nt: TGTGCCAGCAGCGTAGACCCGAGTGCCGGGGAGCTGTTTTTT

d_gene: TRBD1
j_gene: TRBJ2-1
abundance: -
v_gene: TRBV9
CDR3aa: CASSPRQGAVEQFF
CDR3nt: TGTGCCAGCAGCCCCAGACAGGGGGCGGTTGAGCAGTTCTTC

d_gene: -
j_gene: TRBJ1-1
abundance: -
v_gene: TRBV29-1
CDR3aa: CSVEDQDSLLRNTEAFF
CDR3nt: TGCAGCGTTGAAGATCAAGACAGCTTACTAAGGAACACTGAAGCTTTCTTT

d_gene: -
j_gene: TRBJ2-2
abundance: -
v_gene: TRBV27
CDR3aa: CASSAAGQSLPNTGELFF
CDR3nt: TGTGCCAGCAGTGCGGCAGGGCAATCCCTACCGAACACCGGGGAGCTGTTTTTT

d_gene: -
j_gene: TRBJ2-7
abundance: -
v_gene: TRBV25-1
CDR3aa: CASRRGGVGYEQYF
CDR3nt: TGTGCCAGCAGACGAGGGGGGGTCGGGTACGAGCAGTACTTC

d_gene: TRBD1
j_gene: TRBJ1-6
abundance: -
v_gene: TRBV27
CDR3aa: CASSGQGGSPLHF
CDR3nt: TGTGCCAGCTCGGGACAGGGTGGTTCACCCCTCCACTTT